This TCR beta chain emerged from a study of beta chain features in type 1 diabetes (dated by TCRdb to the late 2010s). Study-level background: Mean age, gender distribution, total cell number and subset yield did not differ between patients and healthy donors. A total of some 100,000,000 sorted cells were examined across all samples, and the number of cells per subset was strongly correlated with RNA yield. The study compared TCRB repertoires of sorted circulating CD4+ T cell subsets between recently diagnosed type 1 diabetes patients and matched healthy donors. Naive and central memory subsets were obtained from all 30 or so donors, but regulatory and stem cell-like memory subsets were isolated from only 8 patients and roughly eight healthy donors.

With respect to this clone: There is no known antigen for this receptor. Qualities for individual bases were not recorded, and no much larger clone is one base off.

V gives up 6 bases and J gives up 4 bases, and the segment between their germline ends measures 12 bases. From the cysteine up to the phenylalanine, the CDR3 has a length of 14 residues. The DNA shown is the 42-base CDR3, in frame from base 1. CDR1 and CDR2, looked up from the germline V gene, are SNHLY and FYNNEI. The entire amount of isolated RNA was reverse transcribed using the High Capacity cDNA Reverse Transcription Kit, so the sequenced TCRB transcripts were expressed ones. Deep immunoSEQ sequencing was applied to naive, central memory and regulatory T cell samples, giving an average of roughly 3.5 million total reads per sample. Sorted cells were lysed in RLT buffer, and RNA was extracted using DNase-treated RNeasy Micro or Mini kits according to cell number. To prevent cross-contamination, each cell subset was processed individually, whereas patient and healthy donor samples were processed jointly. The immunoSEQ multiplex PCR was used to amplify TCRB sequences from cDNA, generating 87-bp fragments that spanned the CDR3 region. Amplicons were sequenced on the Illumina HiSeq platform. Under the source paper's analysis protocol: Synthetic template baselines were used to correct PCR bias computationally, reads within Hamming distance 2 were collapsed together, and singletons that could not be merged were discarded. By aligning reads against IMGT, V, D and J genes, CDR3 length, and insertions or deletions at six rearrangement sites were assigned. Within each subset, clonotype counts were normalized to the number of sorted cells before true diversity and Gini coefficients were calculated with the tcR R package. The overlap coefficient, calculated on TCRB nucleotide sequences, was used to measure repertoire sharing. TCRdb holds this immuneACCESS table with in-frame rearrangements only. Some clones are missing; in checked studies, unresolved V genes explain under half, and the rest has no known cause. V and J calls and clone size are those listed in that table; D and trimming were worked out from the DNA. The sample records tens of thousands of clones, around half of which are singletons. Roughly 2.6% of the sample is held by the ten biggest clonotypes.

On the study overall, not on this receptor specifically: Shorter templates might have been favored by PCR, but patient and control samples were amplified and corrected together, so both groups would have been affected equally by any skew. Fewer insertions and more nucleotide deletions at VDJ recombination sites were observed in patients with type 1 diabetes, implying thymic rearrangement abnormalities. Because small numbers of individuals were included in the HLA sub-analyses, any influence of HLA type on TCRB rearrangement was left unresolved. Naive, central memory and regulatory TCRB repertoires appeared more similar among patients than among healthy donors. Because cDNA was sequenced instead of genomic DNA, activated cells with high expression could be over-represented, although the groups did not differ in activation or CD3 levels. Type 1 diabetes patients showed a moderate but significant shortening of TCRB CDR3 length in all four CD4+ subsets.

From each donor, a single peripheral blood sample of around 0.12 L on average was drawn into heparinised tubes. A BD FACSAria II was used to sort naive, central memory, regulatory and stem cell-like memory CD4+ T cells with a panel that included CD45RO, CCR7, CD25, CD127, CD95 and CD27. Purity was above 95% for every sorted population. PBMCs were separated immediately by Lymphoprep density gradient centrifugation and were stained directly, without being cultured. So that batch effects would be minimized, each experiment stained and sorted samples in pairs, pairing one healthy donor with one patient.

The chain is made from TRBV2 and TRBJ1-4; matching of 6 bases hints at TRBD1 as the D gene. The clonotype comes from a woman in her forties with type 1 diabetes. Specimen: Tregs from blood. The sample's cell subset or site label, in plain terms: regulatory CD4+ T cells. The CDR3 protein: CASRSRGGNEKLFF. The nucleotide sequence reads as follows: TGTGCCAGCAGGAGCAGGGGTGGTAATGAAAAACTGTTTTTT.